The 14 T cell receptor beta chains below all came from one sample that was sequenced in a study of blood T cell repertoires in COVID-19. Here immunoSEQ multiplex PCR was the method, and the copy in TCRdb shows in-frame clones only, minus some. This sample has roughly 180,000 clones, with about four fifths found just once. Material for sequencing was peripheral blood. The receptors originated from a woman of 80 years or more with active or convalescent COVID-19.

The rearrangement uses TRBV15 and TRBJ1-2; 7 bases line up with TRBD1. The trim removed 1 base at V and 3 bases at J, leaving 8 bases unmatched. Germline CDR1 is LNHNV and CDR2 is YYDKDF (reference sequence). There are 16 residues in the CDR3. CDR3 residues: CATSRAKGAQDYGYTF. CDR3 sequence (DNA): TGTGCCACCAGCAGAGCCAAGGGGGCGCAGGACTATGGCTACACCTTC.

This chain uses TRBV24-1 with TRBJ2-3, with TRBD2 matching 14 bases. The CDR3 consists of 19 residues. Per the germline V gene, CDR1 is KGHDR and CDR2 is SFDVKD. V was clipped by 3 bases and J by 0 bases; unmatched bases: 7. The CDR3 coding sequence is TGTGCCACCAGTGATCCGGGACTAGCGGGAGCAACTAGCACAGATACGCAGTATTTT. As protein: CATSDPGLAGATSTDTQYF.

This CDR3 reads CASSSDRAYGYTF. CDR3 nucleotides: TGTGCCAGCAGCTCCGACAGGGCCTATGGCTACACCTTC. This chain links TRBV6-6 with TRBJ1-2; TRBD1 matches at 7 bases. The CDR3 has 13 amino acids. The germline CDR1 and CDR2 sequences are MNHNY and SVGAGI (reference sequence). V lost 6 bases, J lost 4 bases, and 5 bases stayed unmatched.

The chain recombines TRBV7-3 with TRBJ2-2, with D possibly TRBD2 on 6 matching bases. CDR1 and CDR2 (germline): SGHTA, FQGTGA. The CDR3 loop spans 15 amino acids. V lost 1 base, J lost 7 bases, and 13 bases lay in between. In nucleotides, the CDR3 is TGTGCCAGCAGCTTAATGGCTAGCGCGGGCGGGGAGCTGTTTTTT. Translated, it gives CASSLMASAGGELFF.

The chain combines TRBV30 with TRBJ2-3, with D possibly being TRBD2 (5 bases). V lost 1 base, J lost 0 bases, and 5 bases lay in between. Germline CDR1 and CDR2: GTSNPN and SVGIG (reference sequence). The CDR3 is 13 residues long. This CDR3 is CAWSGGSTDTQYF. The CDR3 DNA is TGTGCCTGGAGTGGAGGGAGCACAGATACGCAGTATTTT. The whole variable domain, remainder taken from reference TRBV30 and TRBJ2-3, is SQTIHQWPATLVQPVGSPLSLECTVEGTSNPNLYWYRQAAGRGLQLLFYSVGIGQISSEVPQNLSASRPQDRQFILSSKKLLLSDSGFYLCAWSGGSTDTQYFGPGTRLTVL.

The V gene is TRBV9, the J gene TRBJ1-4; 7 nucleotides line up with TRBD1. CDR1 SGDLS and CDR2 YYNGEE come from the germline V gene. This CDR3 contains 14 residues. With V trimmed by 0 bases and J by 8 bases, 4 bases remained unmatched. CDR3 DNA sequence: TGTGCCAGCAGCGTAGCGCCAGGGGGGGAAAAACTGTTTTTT. Its protein is CASSVAPGGEKLFF.

The chain couples TRBV11-2 to TRBJ2-7, with 12 bases aligning to TRBD2. This CDR3 is built from 15 residues. Looked up from germline, CDR1 is SGHAT and CDR2 is FQNNGV. V trimming: 4 bases; J trimming: 6 bases; junction bases outside the gene matches: 7. The DNA for the CDR3 is TGTGCCAGCAGCTCCGGACTAGCGGGGTTCCGCGAGCAGTACTTC. This gives the protein CASSSGLAGFREQYF.

The chain has TRBV29-1 and TRBJ1-5; 9 bases agree with TRBD1. This CDR3 spans 17 amino acids. Germline loops: CDR1 SQVTM, CDR2 ANQGSEA. The V and J ends lost 1 base and 1 base, in that order; junction bases with no gene match: 8. This chain's CDR3 is CSVEVRDRDLSNQPQHF. For the CDR3, the DNA is TGCAGCGTTGAAGTAAGGGACAGGGACTTGAGCAATCAGCCCCAGCATTTT.

The chain carries TRBV19 and TRBJ2-3, with TRBD2 matching over 9 bases. Germline loops: CDR1 LNHDA, CDR2 SQIVND (reference sequence). The trim removed 8 bases at V and 2 bases at J, leaving 8 bases unmatched. This CDR3 region has 15 residues. CDR3 coding DNA: TGTGCCAGTGCTGTCCTAGCGGGGTTCACAGATACGCAGTATTTT. This sequence encodes CASAVLAGFTDTQYF.

This clone came up a few times. This chain connects TRBV3-1 (or the pseudogene TRBV3-2) to TRBJ1-6; D perhaps matches TRBD1 (5 bases). Trimming stripped 4 bases from V and 4 bases from J, with 11 bases between. CDR1 and CDR2 from the germline V gene are LGHDT and YNNKEL (reference sequence). The CDR3 spans 15 residues. The CDR3 region is CASSPLTDYNSPLHF. The CDR3 bases are TGTGCCAGCAGCCCCTTGACAGATTATAATTCACCCCTCCACTTT.

The rearrangement joins TRBV9 to TRBJ1-1; tentative D call: TRBD1 (6 bases). V was pared by 3 bases and J by 9 bases, with 21 bases between. The CDR3 covers 15 residues. Looked up from germline, CDR1 is SGDLS and CDR2 is YYNGEE. CDR3 sequence: CASSAQTGLSTQAFF. CDR3 bases: TGTGCCAGCAGCGCACAGACAGGCCTTTCAACCCAAGCTTTCTTT.

The gene calls are TRBV5-5 and TRBJ1-6; 7 positions match TRBD1. The CDR3 is 15 residues long. Per germline, CDR1 SGHKS and CDR2 YYEKEE (reference sequence). V lost 4 bases and J lost 5; bases outside the gene matches: 6. CDR3 residues: CASSLYDRDNSPLHF. CDR3 DNA: TGTGCCAGCAGCCTATACGACAGGGATAATTCACCCCTCCACTTT.

The CDR3: CASSREGGLYEQYF. For the CDR3, the DNA is TGTGCCAGCTCACGAGAAGGGGGCCTTTACGAGCAGTACTTC. The chain joins TRBV18 to TRBJ2-7; 7 nucleotides match TRBD1. Germline values: CDR1 KGHSH, CDR2 LQKENI. The V and J ends lost 4 bases and 4 bases, in that order; junction bases with no gene match: 7. The CDR3 has 14 residues.

The chain is built from TRBV11-3 and TRBJ1-4; 8 bases align to TRBD1. CDR3 length: 12 residues. CDR1 is SGHNT and CDR2 is YENEEA in the germline V gene. With V trimmed by 5 bases and J by 12 bases, 5 bases remained unmatched. CDR3 in amino acids: CASSQQGGELFF. CDR3 DNA: TGTGCCAGCAGCCAACAGGGGGGCGAACTGTTTTTT. Full variable domain (outside the CDR3, taken from reference TRBV11-3 and TRBJ1-4): EAGVVQSPRYKIIEKKQPVAFWCNPISGHNTLYWYLQNLGQGPELLIRYENEEAVDDSQLPKDRFSAERLKGVDSTLKIQPAELGDSAVYLCASSQQGGELFFGSGTQLSVL.